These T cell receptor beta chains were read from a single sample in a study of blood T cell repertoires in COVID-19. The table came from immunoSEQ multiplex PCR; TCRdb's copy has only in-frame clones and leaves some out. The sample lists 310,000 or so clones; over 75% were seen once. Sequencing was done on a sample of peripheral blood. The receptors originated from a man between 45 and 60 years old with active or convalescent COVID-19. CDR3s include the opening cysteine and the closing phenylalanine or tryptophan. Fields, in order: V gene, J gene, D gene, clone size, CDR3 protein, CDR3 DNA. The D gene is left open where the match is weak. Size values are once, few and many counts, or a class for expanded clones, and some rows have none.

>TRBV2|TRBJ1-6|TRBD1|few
CAGGTENNSPLHF
TGTGCCGGAGGGACAGAGAATAATTCACCCCTCCACTTT
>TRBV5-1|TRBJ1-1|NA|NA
CASSSRGEGNTEAFF
TGCGCCAGCAGCTCCAGGGGAGAGGGGAACACTGAAGCTTTCTTT
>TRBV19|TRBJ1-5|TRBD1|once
CASSPLAGTGGGLNQPQHF
TGTGCCAGTAGTCCTTTAGCCGGGACAGGGGGAGGGCTCAATCAGCCCCAGCATTTT
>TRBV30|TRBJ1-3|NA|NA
CAWSASSGNTIYF
TGTGCCTGGAGTGCTAGCTCTGGAAACACCATATATTTT
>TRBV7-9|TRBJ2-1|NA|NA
CASSLADKGTYNEQFF
TGTGCCAGCAGCTTAGCCGACAAAGGCACCTACAATGAGCAGTTCTTC
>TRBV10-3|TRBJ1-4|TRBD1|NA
CAISTGQPEKLFF
TGTGCCATCTCGACGGGACAGCCAGAAAAACTGTTTTTT
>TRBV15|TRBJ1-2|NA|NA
CATSRDQRGSGGYTF
TGTGCCACCAGCAGAGATCAAAGGGGGAGTGGTGGCTACACCTTC
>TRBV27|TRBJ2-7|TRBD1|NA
CASSRTGGLGYEQYF
TGTGCCAGCAGTCGGACAGGCGGTTTAGGCTACGAGCAGTACTTC
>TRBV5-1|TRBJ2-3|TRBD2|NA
CASSFLKSGANTDTQYF
TGCGCCAGCAGCTTTCTAAAAAGCGGGGCCAACACAGATACGCAGTATTTT
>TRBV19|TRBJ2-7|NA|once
CASSGQGRSSYEQYF
TGTGCCAGTAGTGGGCAGGGCCGAAGCTCCTACGAGCAGTACTTC
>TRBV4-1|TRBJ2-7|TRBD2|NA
CASSQDWGVAGDHLYEQYF
TGCGCCAGCAGCCAAGATTGGGGCGTAGCGGGGGACCACCTTTACGAGCAGTACTTC
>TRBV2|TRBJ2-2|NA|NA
CASSREYGGELFF
TGTGCCAGCAGCCGGGAGTATGGCGGGGAGCTGTTTTTT
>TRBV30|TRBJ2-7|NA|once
CAWRPPGTTYEQYF
TGTGCCTGGAGGCCCCCGGGGACAACCTACGAGCAGTACTTC
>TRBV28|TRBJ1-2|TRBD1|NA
CASSLTGTVYGYTF
TGTGCCAGCAGTTTAACCGGGACAGTCTATGGCTACACCTTC
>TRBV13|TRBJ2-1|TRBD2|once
CASRLAGLRGEQFF
TGTGCCAGTCGACTAGCGGGTCTCAGGGGGGAGCAGTTCTTC
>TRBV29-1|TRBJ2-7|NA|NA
CSVAQGQVSYEQYF
TGCAGCGTGGCCCAGGGACAAGTCTCCTACGAGCAGTACTTC
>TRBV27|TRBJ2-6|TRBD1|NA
CASSQDRGGSGANVLTF
TGTGCCAGCAGTCAGGACAGGGGGGGATCTGGGGCCAACGTCCTGACTTTC
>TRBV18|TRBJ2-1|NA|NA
CASSPGTYNEQFF
TGTGCCAGCTCACCCGGGACTTACAATGAGCAGTTCTTC
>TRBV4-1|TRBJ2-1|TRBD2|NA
CASSQDQGTSFNEQFF
TGCGCCAGCAGCCAAGATCAGGGGACTAGCTTCAATGAGCAGTTCTTC
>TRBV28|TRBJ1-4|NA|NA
CASSYPRGGEKLFF
TGTGCCAGCAGTTACCCACGAGGGGGTGAAAAACTGTTTTTT